What follows is one T cell receptor (beta chain) and its context. Germline V gives CDR1 MNHEY, CDR2 SVGAGI. V was clipped by 6 bases and J by 4 bases, with 19 bases between them. The CDR3 length is 15 residues. Original processing notes: From reference gene primer amplification, estimates of nucleated cell counts were derived. TCRdb's table, derived via immunoSEQ multiplex PCR, lists solely in-frame clones and lacks some. D and trimming come from the DNA, and the V and J calls and clone size come from that table. The table has around 170,000 clones, roughly 80% seen once; the top ten hold around 13%. This specimen belongs to a study of blood T cell repertoires in COVID-19. Turning to the study itself: Italy, Spain and the United States were the sources of the convalescent and acute COVID-19 samples. PBMCs, B-cell-depleted T cells, or T cells provided the cDNA or gDNA that made up the material.

The chain employs TRBV6-5 and TRBJ2-7; maybe TRBD2 (6 bases). This TCR was recovered from a woman of 80 years or more with acute or convalescent COVID-19. What was sequenced was peripheral blood. In nucleotides, the CDR3 is TGTGCCAGCAGCCGCGCGTCGACTAGGAATTACGAGCAGTACTTC. Amino acid sequence: CASSRASTRNYEQYF.